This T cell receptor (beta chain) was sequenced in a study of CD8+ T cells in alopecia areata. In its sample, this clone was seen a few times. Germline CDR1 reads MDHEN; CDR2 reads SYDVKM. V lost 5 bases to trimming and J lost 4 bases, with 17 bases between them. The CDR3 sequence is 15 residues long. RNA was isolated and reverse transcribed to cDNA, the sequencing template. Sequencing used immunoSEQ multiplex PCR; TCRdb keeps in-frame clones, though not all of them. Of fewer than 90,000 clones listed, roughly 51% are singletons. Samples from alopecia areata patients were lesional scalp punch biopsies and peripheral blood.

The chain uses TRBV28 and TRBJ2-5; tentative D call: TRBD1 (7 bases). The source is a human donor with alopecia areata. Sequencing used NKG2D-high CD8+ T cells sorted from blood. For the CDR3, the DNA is TGTGCCAGCAGTCCACAGGGGAGGACGGCAGAGACCCAGTACTTC. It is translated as CASSPQGRTAETQYF. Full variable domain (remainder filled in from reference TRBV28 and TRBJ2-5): DVKVTQSSRYLVKRTGEKVFLECVQDMDHENMFWYRQDPGLGLRLIYFSYDVKMKEKGDIPEGYSVSREKKERFSLILESASTNQTSMYLCASSPQGRTAETQYFGPGTRLLVL.